The 29 T cell receptor beta chains presented below share a single source sample, sequenced in a study of OX40 agonist ivuxolimab in advanced cancers. TCRdb's table, derived via immunoSEQ multiplex PCR, lists solely in-frame clones and lacks some. Seen here are 70,000 to 95,000 clones, 80% to 90% observed once, and the top ten hold 5.5% to 7%. The sequences come from CD4+ or CD8+ T cells sorted from blood, collected in a trial of the OX40 agonist ivuxolimab. These receptors were collected from an adult with an advanced solid tumor such as melanoma, head and neck, liver or kidney cancer.

CDR3 loop: CASSLSVAKNIQYF. The DNA for the CDR3 is TGTGCCAGCAGTTTATCAGTAGCCAAAAACATTCAGTACTTC. This chain joins TRBV27 and TRBJ2-4; no clear D. CDR1 is MNHEY, CDR2 SMNVEV, per germline (reference sequence). Trimming took 0 bases from V and 0 from J, leaving 3 bases between them. CDR3 length: 14 residues.

This clone was detected once. CDR3 protein: CASSETDGLVGTQYF. The CDR3 nucleotides are TGTGCCAGCAGTGAAACCGACGGTCTAGTTGGGACCCAGTACTTC. The V and J genes are TRBV2 and TRBJ2-5; D remains unclear. V was pared by 2 bases and J by 7 bases, with 17 bases between. This CDR3 is built from 15 residues. The germline V gene encodes CDR1 SNHLY and CDR2 FYNNEI.

For the CDR3, the DNA is TGTGCCAGCAGTTGGAACCGGGCCTCGAACGTTTACACCTTC. Its translation: CASSWNRASNVYTF. V and J are TRBV6-6 and TRBJ1-2; D is uncertain. Trimming left V 4 bases short and J 11 bases short, with 20 bases between. The CDR3 spans 14 residues. Germline values: CDR1 MNHNY, CDR2 SVGAGI (reference sequence).

This clone was observed a single time. The chain couples TRBV28 to TRBJ2-4, with D maybe TRBD2 (5 bases). The V gene's germline CDR1 is MDHEN and CDR2 SYDVKM. The CDR3 covers 18 residues. V gave up 3 bases and J gave up 0 bases, with 18 bases separating them. The CDR3 protein is CASSFYGVRHGAKNIQYF. CDR3 sequence (DNA): TGTGCCAGCAGTTTTTACGGGGTGAGGCACGGAGCCAAAAACATTCAGTACTTC.

V is TRBV6-5 and J is TRBJ1-5, with no clear D. Germline values: CDR1 MNHEY, CDR2 SVGAGI. V was shortened by 6 bases and J by 4 bases, with 16 bases between the two germline ends. The CDR3 spans 15 residues. The CDR3 sequence: CASSSSEGPNQPQHF. Written as DNA, the CDR3 is TGTGCCAGCAGCTCTAGTGAGGGCCCGAATCAGCCCCAGCATTTT.

About this clone itself: The same CDR3 is also encoded by other DNA sequences in this sample. The chain uses TRBV10-3 and TRBJ1-1, with D perhaps TRBD1 (6 bases). This CDR3 is built from 14 residues. V was cut by 2 bases and J by 1 base, with 8 bases left in between. Germline V lookup: CDR1 ENHRY, CDR2 SYGVKD. CDR3 coding DNA: TGTGCCATCAGTGAGAGGGGGGGGAACACTGAAGCTTTCTTT. Its translation: CAISERGGNTEAFF.

This clone was seen a handful of times. This sequence joins TRBV18 and TRBJ1-5; 7 bases agree with TRBD1. This CDR3 contains 16 residues. The germline gives CDR1 KGHSH, CDR2 LQKENI. V dropped 5 bases and J dropped 4; count of bases not matched to a gene: 11. CDR3: CASSTTDRYLNQPQHF. The CDR3 bases are TGTGCCAGCTCAACTACGGACAGGTACCTTAATCAGCCCCAGCATTTT.

The DNA for the CDR3 is TGTGCCAGCAGCTGGGACTCCAGCTCCTACAATGAGCAGTTCTTC. It specifies CASSWDSSSYNEQFF. The rearrangement uses TRBV27 and TRBJ2-1; D is possibly TRBD2 (6 bases). Germline V gene lookup returns CDR1 MNHEY and CDR2 SMNVEV (reference sequence). V was cut by 6 bases and J by 0 bases, with 12 bases left in between. CDR3 length equals 15 residues.

This clone was seen only once. V gene TRBV21-1 combines with J gene TRBJ2-6; the D call of TRBD1 is as the table states it, not checked on the DNA. TRBV21-1 counts as a pseudogene. The CDR3 runs to 19 residues. The CDR3 DNA reads as TGTGCCAGCAGCAAACTTCCAGGGAACCCCCGCTCTGGGGCCAACGTCCTGACTTTC. It yields the protein CASSKLPGNPRSGANVLTF.

The chain couples TRBV27 to TRBJ2-4; TRBD2 agrees at 8 bases. CDR1 is MNHEY, CDR2 SMNVEV, per germline (reference sequence). Trimming at V came to 5 bases and at J to 6 bases, leaving 12 bases not matched to a gene. The CDR3 sequence is 16 residues long. CDR3 protein: CASSPLAGTSLNIQYF. For the CDR3, the DNA is TGTGCCAGCAGTCCCCTGGCCGGGACTAGTTTAAACATTCAGTACTTC.

This clone is a singleton in its sample. The genes are TRBV6-5 and TRBJ2-4; 12 bases match TRBD1. Germline V gene data show CDR1 as MNHEY and CDR2 as SVGAGI. The CDR3 sequence is 15 residues long. With 2 bases clipped from V and 5 bases from J, the junction kept 1 base outside the gene matches. The CDR3 loop reads CASSYGTGGQNIQYF. CDR3 DNA sequence: TGTGCCAGCAGTTACGGGACAGGGGGCCAAAACATTCAGTACTTC.

This chain links TRBV7-9 with TRBJ2-1, with a possible D match to TRBD1 (5 bases). The CDR3 is made up of 13 amino acids. The germline gives CDR1 SEHNR, CDR2 FQNEAQ (reference sequence). The V end was cut by 5 bases, the J end by 0 bases, with 5 bases between. This chain's CDR3 is CASSRGSYNEQFF. The DNA of the CDR3 is TGTGCCAGCAGCAGGGGCTCCTACAATGAGCAGTTCTTC.

The V and J genes are TRBV11-2 and TRBJ2-2, with TRBD2 matching 13 bases. Germline V gives CDR1 SGHAT, CDR2 FQNNGV. This CDR3 is built from 17 residues. Trimming cost V 5 bases and J 4 bases; bases outside gene matches: 7. CDR3 bases: TGTGCCAGCAGCACTAGCGGGGGGGCTTCGATCACCGGGGAGCTGTTTTTT. Its protein product is CASSTSGGASITGELFF.

The chain has TRBV27 and TRBJ1-5, with a possible D match to TRBD1 (5 bases). The germline V and J ends were trimmed by 3 bases and 4 bases, with 10 bases remaining between them. This CDR3 has 14 amino acids. Germline assignment: CDR1 MNHEY and CDR2 SMNVEV (reference sequence). CDR3 sequence reads: CASSFQGMNQPQHF. The CDR3 DNA is TGTGCCAGCAGTTTTCAGGGTATGAATCAGCCCCAGCATTTT.

The V gene is TRBV7-7, the J gene TRBJ2-5; D call uncertain. CDR1 and CDR2 from the germline V gene are SSHAT and FNYEAQ (reference sequence). This CDR3 contains 13 residues. Trimming pared 3 bases from V and 2 bases from J, leaving 7 bases between. The CDR3 region is CASSLEFQETQYF. CDR3 sequence (DNA): TGTGCCAGCAGCTTGGAGTTTCAAGAGACCCAGTACTTC.

This clone showed up just a few times. CDR3 sequence reads: CASSGYTEQPQHF. In DNA, the CDR3 is TGTGCCAGCAGTGGATATACGGAACAGCCCCAGCATTTT. The chain couples TRBV6-1 to TRBJ1-5; D unresolved. V dropped 4 bases and J dropped 7 bases, with 11 bases sitting between them. This CDR3 has 13 amino acids. The germline gives CDR1 MNHNS, CDR2 SASEGT.

V usage is TRBV6-6 and J usage is TRBJ2-5; TRBD2 matches at 9 bases. The CDR3 spans 16 residues. Germline V gives CDR1 MNHNY, CDR2 SVGAGI (reference sequence). The V segment lost 5 bases and the J segment 5 bases; nucleotides outside the gene matches: 12. CDR3 DNA sequence: TGTGCCAGCAGTATTGGCCTAGCGGGGTTCATTGAGACCCAGTACTTC. Protein sequence: CASSIGLAGFIETQYF.

The rearrangement uses TRBV10-3 and TRBJ2-2; 11 bases map to TRBD1. J gave up 7 bases and V 6 bases, and 4 bases lay outside the gene matches. Looked up from germline, CDR1 is ENHRY and CDR2 is SYGVKD. This CDR3 is 14 amino acids long. In DNA form, the CDR3 reads TGTGCCATCAGGGGACAGGGGGTAGGCGGGGAGCTGTTTTTT. It codes for CAIRGQGVGGELFF.

The chain combines TRBV4-1 with TRBJ2-5, with 15 bases lining up with TRBD2. The DNA end is more similar to TRBJ2-7, so the J call may be wrong. This CDR3 spans 18 amino acids. Per the germline V gene, CDR1 is MGHRA and CDR2 is YSYEKL. Written as DNA, the CDR3 is TGCGCCAGCAGCCACCTACCCCGGACTAGCGGGAGGGCCTACGAGCAGTACTTC. Its translation is CASSHLPRTSGRAYEQYF.

The chain is built from TRBV5-4 and TRBJ2-7; 9 nucleotides line up with TRBD2. The CDR3 is made up of 15 amino acids. Germline V gene sequence: CDR1 SGHNT, CDR2 YYREEE (reference sequence). V lost 0 bases and J lost 5; bases outside the gene matches: 6. The CDR3 sequence is CASSLARAGGNEQYV. The CDR3 DNA reads as TGTGCCAGCAGCTTGGCTCGGGCGGGGGGGAACGAGCAGTACGTC.

This clone appeared a few times. V gene TRBV19 combines with J gene TRBJ1-2, with D uncertain. This CDR3 has 13 residues. V was pared by 6 bases and J by 6 bases, with 14 bases between. CDR1 is LNHDA, CDR2 SQIVND, per germline (reference sequence). The CDR3 sequence: CASRRPARDGYTF. The CDR3 DNA is TGTGCCAGTAGGAGGCCTGCCCGGGATGGCTACACCTTC.

The rearrangement links TRBV4-1 to TRBJ1-2; D is ambiguous. Trimming pared 0 bases from V and 0 bases from J, leaving 11 bases between. Germline V gene lookup returns CDR1 MGHRA and CDR2 YSYEKL. CDR3 length equals 16 residues. The CDR3 spells CASSQDGASANYGYTF. The CDR3 region has the DNA TGCGCCAGCAGCCAAGACGGAGCCTCTGCTAACTATGGCTACACCTTC.

This chain connects TRBV6-1 to TRBJ2-7; maybe TRBD1 (6 bases). The CDR3 totals 16 residues. The ends were cut back, 1 base at V and 3 bases at J, with 16 bases in the middle. Germline assignment: CDR1 MNHNS and CDR2 SASEGT. The CDR3 nucleotides are TGTGCCAGCAGTGAAGGGGGGACATATTCTTTCTACGAGCAGTACGTC. Protein sequence: CASSEGGTYSFYEQYV.

The chain carries TRBV5-4 and TRBJ2-5; 9 bases align to TRBD1. V trimming: 3 bases; J trimming: 4 bases; junction bases outside the gene matches: 10. The germline V gene has CDR1 SGHNT and CDR2 YYREEE (reference sequence). The CDR3 contains 16 residues. CDR3 sequence reads: CASSSYWDREGETQYF. CDR3 bases: TGTGCCAGCAGCTCTTACTGGGACAGGGAAGGAGAGACCCAGTACTTC.

The V call is TRBV9, the J call TRBJ1-6, with TRBD1 identical over 9 bases. With 0 bases clipped from V and 8 bases from J, the junction kept 6 bases outside the gene matches. The CDR3 consists of 16 residues. The germline gives CDR1 SGDLS, CDR2 YYNGEE. CDR3 nucleotides: TGTGCCAGCAGCGTAGTGGGGACAGGGATTGATTCACCCCTCCACTTT. It translates to CASSVVGTGIDSPLHF.

To note about this clone: Relative to the germline gene, one junction end is altered; a read error may explain this. V usage is TRBV2 and J usage is TRBJ2-1, with TRBD2 matching over 10 bases. Germline assignment: CDR1 SNHLY and CDR2 FYNNEI. The CDR3 has 13 residues. The CDR3 is CASSEAPTSGCIF. The DNA for the CDR3 is TGTGCCAGCAGTGAAGCGCCGACTAGCGGGTGTATCTTC.

The chain joins TRBV4-1 to TRBJ2-1; 16 nucleotides line up with TRBD2. J was trimmed by 12 bases and V by 4 bases; bases with no gene match: 12. The germline CDR1 and CDR2 sequences are MGHRA and YSYEKL. This CDR3 is 17 amino acids long. CDR3 in DNA: TGCGCCAGCAGCCCTAATGAGGGACTAGCGGGGGGGCGCGGGCAGTTCTTC. Translated: CASSPNEGLAGGRGQFF.

This chain uses TRBV28 with TRBJ2-1; TRBD2 matches 7 bases. Germline V lookup: CDR1 MDHEN, CDR2 SYDVKM. V was clipped by 1 base and J by 4 bases; unmatched bases: 4. There are 15 residues in the CDR3. CDR3 residues: CASSLLRGVYNEQFF. The CDR3 DNA reads TGTGCCAGCAGTTTATTACGGGGGGTTTACAATGAGCAGTTCTTC.

The chain links TRBV10-3 to TRBJ2-2, with 7 bases matching TRBD1. The germline CDR1 and CDR2 sequences are ENHRY and SYGVKD. Losses at the gene ends were 10 bases for V and 2 bases for J; bases not matched to a gene: 7. This CDR3 region has 14 residues. The CDR3 protein is CASTGTENTGELFF. CDR3 DNA sequence: TGTGCCAGCACCGGGACAGAAAACACCGGGGAGCTGTTTTTT.